Following are 10 T cell receptor beta chains from one sample sequenced in a study of CD4+ T cells in melanoma (dated by TCRdb to the early 2020s). Library method: the immunoSEQ multiplex PCR assay. What TCRdb holds here is the immuneACCESS table cut down to in-frame rearrangements. Part of the clones is not present; checked against another copy, under half of the missing clones reflect an unresolved V gene, and the others are unexplained. The sample table shows about 50,000 clones, and roughly 89% are seen once. The ten largest make up about 12% of the sample. What was sequenced was peripheral blood. The receptors shown here come from a human donor with melanoma.

The V and J genes are TRBV6-1 and TRBJ1-2, with D perhaps matching TRBD1 (6 bases). Germline V gene sequence: CDR1 MNHNS, CDR2 SASEGT. V gave up 0 bases and J gave up 4 bases, with 15 bases separating them. The CDR3 contains 16 residues. The CDR3 region has the DNA TGTGCCAGCAGTGAAGCGCTTCCAGGGGAGGTCTATGGCTACACCTTC. It translates to CASSEALPGEVYGYTF.

This chain connects TRBV4-3 to TRBJ2-1; no reliable D call. V shed 0 bases and J shed 9 bases, with 15 bases lying between them. CDR1 is LGHNA, CDR2 YSLEER, per germline. The CDR3 spans 15 residues. CDR3 nucleotide sequence: TGCGCCAGCAGCCAAGATTTGGGTCCATTGGGTGAGCAGTTCTTC. Amino acid sequence: CASSQDLGPLGEQFF.

The chain joins TRBV6-6 to TRBJ1-2; no definite D call. The CDR3 is made up of 11 amino acids. Germline V gene sequence: CDR1 MNHNY, CDR2 SVGAGI (reference sequence). Trimming pared 6 bases from V and 5 bases from J, leaving 7 bases between. This chain's CDR3 is CASRELYGYTF. The CDR3 DNA follows: TGTGCCAGCAGGGAACTTTATGGCTACACCTTC.

V and J are TRBV27 and TRBJ2-1; 9 bases fit TRBD1. Germline CDR1 is MNHEY and CDR2 is SMNVEV (reference sequence). Trimming removed 4 bases from V and 1 base from J; junction bases left unmatched: 2. The CDR3 loop spans 15 amino acids. This CDR3 is CASSSGTGSYNEQFF. The CDR3 coding sequence is TGTGCCAGCAGTTCCGGGACAGGGTCCTACAATGAGCAGTTCTTC.

V is TRBV4-1 and J is TRBJ2-1, with 15 bases matching TRBD2. Germline V lookup: CDR1 MGHRA, CDR2 YSYEKL. The V segment lost 4 bases and the J segment 14 bases; nucleotides outside the gene matches: 3. CDR3 length equals 13 residues. This CDR3 is CASSPGLAGGEFF. In nucleotides, the CDR3 is TGCGCCAGCAGCCCCGGACTAGCGGGGGGGGAGTTCTTC.

The chain joins TRBV20-1 to TRBJ2-5; D is undetermined. Looked up from germline, CDR1 is DFQATT and CDR2 is SNEGSKA (reference sequence). V shed 4 bases and J shed 2 bases, with 5 bases lying between them. The CDR3 length is 11 residues. CDR3 sequence: CSANTQETQYF. As DNA, the CDR3 is TGCAGTGCTAACACACAAGAGACCCAGTACTTC.

The V and J genes are TRBV28 and TRBJ1-4, with a weak D call TRBD1 (5 bases). The V and J ends lost 2 bases and 8 bases respectively, with 12 bases between them. CDR3 size: 14 residues. Looked up from germline, CDR1 is MDHEN and CDR2 is SYDVKM. The CDR3 coding sequence is TGTGCCAGCAGTTTAGAGGGGCCCGCGGAAAAACTGTTTTTT. Encoded protein: CASSLEGPAEKLFF. Looking up the rest from reference TRBV28 and TRBJ1-4 gives the full variable domain: DVKVTQSSRYLVKRTGEKVFLECVQDMDHENMFWYRQDPGLGLRLIYFSYDVKMKEKGDIPEGYSVSREKKERFSLILESASTNQTSMYLCASSLEGPAEKLFFGSGTQLSVL.

V gene TRBV5-1 combines with J gene TRBJ2-1; D perhaps matches TRBD2 (6 bases). The CDR3 extends over 13 amino acids. Trimming took 0 bases from V and 9 from J, leaving 10 bases between them. CDR1 is SGHRS and CDR2 is YFSETQ in the germline V gene. This chain's CDR3 is CASSLEPRGEQFF. Written as DNA, the CDR3 is TGCGCCAGCAGCTTGGAACCGCGGGGTGAGCAGTTCTTC.

This sequence joins TRBV6-4 and TRBJ1-4, with TRBD1 identical over 9 bases. Germline V gene data show CDR1 as MRHNA and CDR2 as SNTAGT. The J segment lost 3 bases and the V segment lost 0 bases, leaving 17 bases of the junction unmatched. The CDR3 runs 21 residues. The CDR3 sequence: CASSDSIAGTGTVESNEKLFF. CDR3 sequence (DNA): TGTGCCAGCAGTGACTCGATTGCCGGGACAGGGACGGTCGAGTCTAATGAAAAACTGTTTTTT.

V and J are TRBV7-3 and TRBJ2-1, with a tentative D call TRBD1 (6 bases). V gave up 0 bases and J gave up 4 bases, with 13 bases separating them. The germline CDR1 and CDR2 sequences are SGHTA and FQGTGA. This CDR3 is built from 16 residues. CDR3 residues: CASSLTTGQLYNEQFF. The CDR3 DNA reads as TGTGCCAGCAGCTTAACAACAGGGCAGCTATACAATGAGCAGTTCTTC.